The entry that follows covers one T cell receptor (beta chain) sequence. Antigen specificity is unknown. This record comes from a study of memory B cells and T cells in multiple sclerosis. Overall study results and limits: Normalization was needed because clone-set size differences affected shared clonotype counts.

Separate sequencing covered autoproliferating (CFSE-dim) and non-proliferating (CFSE-high) T cells from stimulus-free culture. Pooled replicate wells came from about 50 million CFSE-labeled PBMCs cultured approximately seven days without stimulus. Without exogenous stimuli, around 0.54 uM CFSE-labeled PBMCs were cultured serum-free. TCRdb's copy holds only in-frame clones and misses some; the assay was immunoSEQ multiplex PCR. This table holds approximately 12,000 clones, 84% found once. J gave up 1 base and V 3 bases, and 5 bases lay outside the gene matches. Germline V gene sequence: CDR1 SGDLS, CDR2 YYNGEE. This CDR3 contains 15 residues.

The TCR was taken from a human donor with multiple sclerosis. Sequenced sample: PBMCs from blood kept in culture. This sequence joins TRBV9 and TRBJ1-1, with 8 bases lining up with TRBD1. The CDR3 sequence: CASSGTGFQNTEAFF. DNA of the CDR3: TGTGCCAGCAGCGGGACAGGGTTTCAGAACACTGAAGCTTTCTTT.